Each of the 3 T cell receptor beta chains below was sequenced from the same sample in a study of regulatory T cells in long-lasting Graves disease. As for time point: newly diagnosed GD, antithyroid drugs for less than 3 months. Making the TCR library involved RNA that had been extracted from PBMCs. In building TCR beta libraries, iRepertoire HTBI primers were used together with Arm-PCR of CDR3 regions. One entry per CDR3 protein results from TCRdb running MiXCR on the multiplex PCR reads. The table records hundreds of thousands of distinct CDR3 sequences, about 14% of them present only once. Sequencing used peripheral blood mononuclear cells (PBMCs), obtained at new diagnosis, from a patient treated with antithyroid drugs. The receptors were gathered from a female donor with Graves disease.

This clonotype appeared a single time. CDR3 sequence reads: CASRSFNRGLRDTQYF. DNA for the CDR3: TGTGCCAGCAGATCTTTCAACAGGGGCTTGCGGGATACGCAGTATTTT. The chain uses TRBV11-2 and TRBJ2-3; TRBD1 aligns across 7 bases. V was clipped by 6 bases and J by 6 bases; unmatched bases: 15. There are 16 residues in the CDR3. Germline V gene lookup returns CDR1 SGHAT and CDR2 FQNNGV.

The chain has TRBV11-2 and TRBJ1-1; 9 nucleotides agree with TRBD1. V trimming: 8 bases; J trimming: 5 bases; junction bases outside the gene matches: 6. This CDR3 comprises 13 residues. The germline V gene has CDR1 SGHAT and CDR2 FQNNGV. CDR3 amino acids: CASAPGTGTEAFF. DNA of the CDR3: TGTGCCAGCGCCCCCGGGACAGGGACTGAAGCTTTCTTT.

V gene TRBV20-1 combines with J gene TRBJ2-1; 15 bases agree with TRBD2. Germline trimming cut 0 bases from V and 0 bases from J; bases unmatched to any gene: 9. The length of the CDR3 is 20 residues. Germline CDR1 DFQATT, CDR2 SNEGSKA (reference sequence). The CDR3 DNA sequence: TGCAGTGCTAGAGATTCGTTCGGACTAGCGGGAGGGAACTCCTACAATGAGCAGTTCTTC. This gives the protein CSARDSFGLAGGNSYNEQFF.